This T cell receptor beta chain was found in a study of control samples from healthy donors and cancer patients. The ends lost 1 base at V and 4 bases at J; junction bases unmatched: 12. The CDR3 consists of 18 residues. From germline, CDR1 is SGHTA and CDR2 FQGNSA. Clones were sequenced by immunoSEQ multiplex PCR, and TCRdb holds only the in-frame ones, with some missing. Found here are approximately 97,000 clones, around 88% of them singletons; the top ten hold over 12%. This chain joins TRBV7-2 and TRBJ1-2; 10 positions match TRBD1. The source of this sequence is a man in his thirties or forties in good health. The source material was blood. This CDR3 is CASSLVRDRGPRSYGYTF. CDR3 DNA sequence: TGTGCCAGCAGCTTAGTGAGGGACAGGGGCCCGCGTAGCTATGGCTACACCTTC.